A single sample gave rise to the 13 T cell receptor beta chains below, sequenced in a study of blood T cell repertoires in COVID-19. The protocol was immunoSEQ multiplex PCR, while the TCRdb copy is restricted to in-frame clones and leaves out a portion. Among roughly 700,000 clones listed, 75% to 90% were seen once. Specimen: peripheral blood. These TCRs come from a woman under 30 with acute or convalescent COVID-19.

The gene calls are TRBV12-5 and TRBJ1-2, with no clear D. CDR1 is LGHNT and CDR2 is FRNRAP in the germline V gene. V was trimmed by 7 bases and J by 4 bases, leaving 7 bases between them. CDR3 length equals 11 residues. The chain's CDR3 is CASERSYGYTF. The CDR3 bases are TGTGCTAGTGAAAGGAGCTATGGCTACACCTTC.

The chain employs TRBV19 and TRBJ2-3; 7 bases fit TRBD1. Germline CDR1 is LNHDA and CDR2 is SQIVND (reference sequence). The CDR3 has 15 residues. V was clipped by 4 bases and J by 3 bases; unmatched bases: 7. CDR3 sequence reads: CASSTGGVRTDTQYF. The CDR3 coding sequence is TGTGCCAGTAGTACAGGGGGAGTTCGGACAGATACGCAGTATTTT.

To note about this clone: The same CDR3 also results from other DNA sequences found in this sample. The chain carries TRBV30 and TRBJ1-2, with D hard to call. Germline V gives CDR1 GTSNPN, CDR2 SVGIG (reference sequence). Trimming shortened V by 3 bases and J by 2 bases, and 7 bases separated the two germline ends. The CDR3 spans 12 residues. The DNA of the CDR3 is TGTGCCTGGAGCGCGGGGAACTATGGCTACACCTTC. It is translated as CAWSAGNYGYTF.

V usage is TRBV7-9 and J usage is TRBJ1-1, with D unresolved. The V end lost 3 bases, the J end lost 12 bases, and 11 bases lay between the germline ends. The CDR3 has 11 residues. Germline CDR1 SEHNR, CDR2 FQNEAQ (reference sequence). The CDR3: CASSLPGDPFF. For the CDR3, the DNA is TGTGCCAGCAGCTTGCCTGGAGATCCTTTCTTT. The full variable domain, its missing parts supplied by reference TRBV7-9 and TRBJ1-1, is DTGVSQNPRHKITKRGQNVTFRCDPISEHNRLYWYRQTLGQGPEFLTYFQNEAQLEKSRLLSDRFSAERPKGSFSTLEIQRTEQGDSAMYLCASSLPGDPFFGQGTRLTVV.

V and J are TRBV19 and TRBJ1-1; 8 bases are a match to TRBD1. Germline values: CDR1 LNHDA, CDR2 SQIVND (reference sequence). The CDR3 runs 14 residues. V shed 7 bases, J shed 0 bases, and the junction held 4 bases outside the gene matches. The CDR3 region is CASTRTGMNTEAFF. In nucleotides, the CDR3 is TGTGCCAGTACTCGGACAGGGATGAACACTGAAGCTTTCTTT.

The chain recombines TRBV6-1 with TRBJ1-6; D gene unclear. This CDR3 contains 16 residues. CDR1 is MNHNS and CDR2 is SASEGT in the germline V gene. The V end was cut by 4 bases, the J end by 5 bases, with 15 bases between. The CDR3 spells CASSGRGGCHNSPLHF. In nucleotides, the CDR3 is TGTGCCAGCAGTGGTAGAGGTGGGTGCCATAATTCACCCCTCCACTTT.

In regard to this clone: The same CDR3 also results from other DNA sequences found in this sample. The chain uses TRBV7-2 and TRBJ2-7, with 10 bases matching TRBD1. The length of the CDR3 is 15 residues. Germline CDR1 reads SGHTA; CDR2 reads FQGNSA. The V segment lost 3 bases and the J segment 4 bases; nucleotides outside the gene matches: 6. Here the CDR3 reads CASSFSGTGAYEQYF. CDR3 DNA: TGTGCCAGCAGCTTCTCCGGGACAGGGGCATACGAGCAGTACTTC.

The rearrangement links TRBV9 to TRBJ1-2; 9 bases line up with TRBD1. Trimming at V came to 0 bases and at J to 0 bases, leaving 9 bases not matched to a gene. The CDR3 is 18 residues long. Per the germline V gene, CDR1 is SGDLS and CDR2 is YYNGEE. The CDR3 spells CASSVGDGTGYANYGYTF. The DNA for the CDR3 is TGTGCCAGCAGCGTAGGAGACGGGACAGGGTATGCTAACTATGGCTACACCTTC.

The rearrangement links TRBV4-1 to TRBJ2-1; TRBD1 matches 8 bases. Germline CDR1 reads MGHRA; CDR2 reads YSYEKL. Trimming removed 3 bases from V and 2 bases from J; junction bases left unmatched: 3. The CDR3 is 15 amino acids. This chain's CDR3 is CASSQIRGPYNEQFF. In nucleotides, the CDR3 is TGCGCCAGCAGCCAGATCAGGGGGCCCTACAATGAGCAGTTCTTC.

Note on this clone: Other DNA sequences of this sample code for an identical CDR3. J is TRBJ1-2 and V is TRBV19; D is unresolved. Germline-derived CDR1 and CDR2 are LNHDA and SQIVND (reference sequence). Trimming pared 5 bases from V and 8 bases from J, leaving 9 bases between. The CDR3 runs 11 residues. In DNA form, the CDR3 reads TGTGCCAGTAGTTCAGGAGGGGGCTACACCTTC. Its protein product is CASSSGGGYTF.

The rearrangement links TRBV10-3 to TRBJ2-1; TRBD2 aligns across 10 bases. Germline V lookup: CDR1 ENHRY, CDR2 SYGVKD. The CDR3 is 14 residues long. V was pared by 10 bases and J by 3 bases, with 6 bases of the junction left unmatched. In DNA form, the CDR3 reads TGTGCCACCTTTAGCGGGGGGTTCTACAATGAGCAGTTCTTC. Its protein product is CATFSGGFYNEQFF.

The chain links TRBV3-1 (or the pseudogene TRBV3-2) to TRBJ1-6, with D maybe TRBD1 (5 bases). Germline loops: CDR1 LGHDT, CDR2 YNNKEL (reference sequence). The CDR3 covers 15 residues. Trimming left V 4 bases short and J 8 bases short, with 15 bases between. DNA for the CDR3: TGTGCCAGCAGCCGACCGCAGGGTAAACATTCACCCCTCCACTTT. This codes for CASSRPQGKHSPLHF.

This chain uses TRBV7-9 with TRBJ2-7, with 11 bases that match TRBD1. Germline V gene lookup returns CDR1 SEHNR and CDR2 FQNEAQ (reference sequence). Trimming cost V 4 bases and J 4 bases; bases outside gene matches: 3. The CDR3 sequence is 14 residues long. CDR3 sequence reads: CASSSGQGGYEQYF. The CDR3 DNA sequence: TGTGCCAGCAGCTCGGGACAGGGGGGTTACGAGCAGTACTTC.